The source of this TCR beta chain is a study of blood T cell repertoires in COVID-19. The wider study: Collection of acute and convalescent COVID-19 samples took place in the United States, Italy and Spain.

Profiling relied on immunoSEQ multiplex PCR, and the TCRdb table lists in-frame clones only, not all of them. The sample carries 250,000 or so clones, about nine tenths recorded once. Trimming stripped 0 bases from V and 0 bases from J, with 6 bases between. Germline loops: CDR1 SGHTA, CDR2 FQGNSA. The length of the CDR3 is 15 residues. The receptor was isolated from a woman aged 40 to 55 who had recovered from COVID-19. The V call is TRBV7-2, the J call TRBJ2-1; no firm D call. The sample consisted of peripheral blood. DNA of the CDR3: TGTGCCAGCAGCTTAGCATACAGCTCCTACAATGAGCAGTTCTTC. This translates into CASSLAYSSYNEQFF.